What follows are 16 T cell receptor beta chains derived from one specimen sequenced in a study of shared T cell receptors in the human thymus. Libraries were prepared by immunoSEQ multiplex PCR; TCRdb keeps only in-frame clonotypes and omits some of them. The table records about 660,000 clones, around 87% of them present only once. These data were likewise used in another study, on human thymus T cells.

The sample comprised thymocytes. These receptor sequences come from a boy under three years old with a congenital heart defect.

The CDR3 region is CATSRDGLGGSYNEQFF. Here the CDR3 DNA reads TGTGCCACCAGCAGAGACGGTTTGGGGGGCTCCTACAATGAGCAGTTCTTC. The chain employs TRBV15 and TRBJ2-1; D might be TRBD2 (6 bases). The V gene lost 0 bases and the J gene lost 0 bases, with 12 bases spanning the gap. The CDR3 sequence is 17 residues long. Looked up from germline, CDR1 is LNHNV and CDR2 is YYDKDF (reference sequence).

V gene TRBV6-1 combines with J gene TRBJ1-1; D not certain. The ends were cut back, 3 bases at V and 5 bases at J, with 13 bases in the middle. Looked up from germline, CDR1 is MNHNS and CDR2 is SASEGT. This CDR3 is 14 amino acids long. DNA for the CDR3: TGTGCCAGCAGTGAGATTCGGGGAATTACTGAAGCTTTCTTT. This sequence encodes CASSEIRGITEAFF.

The chain recombines TRBV4-2 with TRBJ2-1; 9 bases line up with TRBD2. CDR1 is LGHNA and CDR2 is YNFKEQ in the germline V gene. The ends lost 0 bases at V and 14 bases at J; junction bases unmatched: 11. The CDR3 is 15 residues long. CDR3 in amino acids: CASSQDLGPAGGEFF. As DNA, the CDR3 is TGTGCCAGCAGCCAAGATCTCGGCCCAGCGGGGGGTGAGTTCTTC.

The rearrangement uses TRBV2 and TRBJ2-5; TRBD1 might be the D (7 bases). V dropped 3 bases and J dropped 3 bases, with 8 bases sitting between them. The germline V gene has CDR1 SNHLY and CDR2 FYNNEI. The CDR3 consists of 13 residues. The CDR3 here is CASSDRGEETQYF. The CDR3 DNA follows: TGTGCCAGCAGTGACAGGGGGGAAGAGACCCAGTACTTC.

The rearrangement links TRBV19 to TRBJ2-7; tentatively, D is TRBD1 (5 bases). CDR3 length equals 14 residues. Deletions cut 4 bases from V and 0 bases from J, with 10 bases between. CDR1 and CDR2 from the germline V gene are LNHDA and SQIVND (reference sequence). CDR3: CASSTSTVSYEQYF. DNA of the CDR3: TGTGCCAGTAGTACTTCGACAGTCTCCTACGAGCAGTACTTC.

The chain carries TRBV5-1 and TRBJ1-3, with D maybe TRBD1 (6 bases). The V end was cut by 6 bases, the J end by 8 bases, with 12 bases between. The CDR3 totals 12 residues. The germline V gene encodes CDR1 SGHRS and CDR2 YFSETQ. The CDR3 nucleotides read TGCGCCAGCAAGGACAGCACGGACACCATATATTTT. Translating it yields CASKDSTDTIYF.

This sequence joins TRBV10-2 and TRBJ1-3; the D gene is possibly TRBD1 (5 bases). The V and J ends lost 6 bases and 1 base respectively, with 7 bases between them. The germline gives CDR1 WSHSY, CDR2 SAAADI. The CDR3 is 13 residues long. The CDR3 bases are TGCGCCAGCAGCAGGACATCTGGAAACACCATATATTTT. As protein: CASSRTSGNTIYF.

This sequence joins TRBV27 and TRBJ2-3, with TRBD2 identical over 16 bases. Germline-derived CDR1 and CDR2 are MNHEY and SMNVEV (reference sequence). Trimming cost V 4 bases and J 2 bases; bases outside gene matches: 9. This CDR3 spans 19 amino acids. CDR3 in amino acids: CASSYAGLAGGPFTDTQYF. Here the CDR3 DNA reads TGTGCCAGCAGTTATGCGGGACTAGCGGGAGGGCCCTTCACAGATACGCAGTATTTT.

V usage is TRBV27 and J usage is TRBJ2-1, with 7 bases lining up with TRBD1. The CDR3 is 18 residues long. From germline, CDR1 is MNHEY and CDR2 SMNVEV (reference sequence). V was pared by 0 bases and J by 3 bases, with 11 bases of the junction left unmatched. The CDR3: CASSLSSARGNGYNEQFF. DNA for the CDR3: TGTGCCAGCAGTTTATCGTCAGCCAGGGGGAATGGCTACAATGAGCAGTTCTTC.

V usage is TRBV5-4 and J usage is TRBJ2-1; D call uncertain. The ends were cut back, 2 bases at V and 0 bases at J, with 15 bases in the middle. CDR1 is SGHNT, CDR2 YYREEE, per germline (reference sequence). The CDR3 has 17 amino acids. As DNA, the CDR3 is TGTGCCAGCAGCTTTGTGCAGCCACTAAGCTCCTACAATGAGCAGTTCTTC. Translated: CASSFVQPLSSYNEQFF.

The CDR3 nucleotides read TGTGCCAGCACCACTCCTTCGGGGGAGTGGCCCTACGAGCAGTACTTC. Translating gives CASTTPSGEWPYEQYF. This rearrangement joins TRBV28 to TRBJ2-7; maybe TRBD2 (6 bases). The germline V gene has CDR1 MDHEN and CDR2 SYDVKM. The CDR3 covers 16 residues. Trimming shortened V by 7 bases and J by 2 bases, and 21 bases separated the two germline ends.

The chain links TRBV7-9 to TRBJ1-1; D remains ambiguous. Germline CDR1 SEHNR, CDR2 FQNEAQ (reference sequence). V shed 7 bases and J shed 1 base, with 13 bases lying between them. The CDR3 totals 14 residues. Here the CDR3 reads CASKMEGQNTEAFF. As DNA, the CDR3 is TGTGCCAGCAAGATGGAGGGCCAGAACACTGAAGCTTTCTTT.

In this sample, this clone turned up a few times. This chain connects TRBV19 to TRBJ2-7; D gene uncertain. The CDR3 has 15 amino acids. CDR1 and CDR2 from the germline V gene are LNHDA and SQIVND (reference sequence). Trimming pared 1 base from V and 7 bases from J, leaving 17 bases between. The chain's CDR3 is CASSIANSFLREQYF. Here the CDR3 DNA reads TGTGCCAGTAGTATAGCGAATTCCTTCCTACGAGAGCAGTACTTC.

CDR3 in amino acids: CSVEEREPPTDTQYF. The CDR3 DNA reads as TGCAGCGTTGAAGAGCGGGAGCCCCCCACAGATACGCAGTATTTT. V usage is TRBV29-1 and J usage is TRBJ2-3, with 7 bases aligning to TRBD2. Per the germline V gene, CDR1 is SQVTM and CDR2 is ANQGSEA. There are 15 residues in the CDR3. V trimming: 0 bases; J trimming: 2 bases; junction bases outside the gene matches: 5.

J is TRBJ1-6 and V is TRBV4-2, with a weak D call TRBD1 (5 bases). The CDR3 has 16 residues. V was trimmed by 1 base and J by 15 bases, leaving 22 bases between them. Germline loops: CDR1 LGHNA, CDR2 YNFKEQ. The CDR3 is CASSQGGEVQQGDLHF. CDR3 in DNA: TGTGCCAGCAGCCAAGGTGGAGAGGTACAACAAGGGGACCTCCACTTT.

The V call is TRBV28, the J call TRBJ1-5; D not resolved. The CDR3 runs to 13 residues. Per the germline V gene, CDR1 is MDHEN and CDR2 is SYDVKM. Trimming took 3 bases from V and 5 from J, leaving 8 bases between them. For the CDR3, the DNA is TGTGCCAGCAGTTTTGTTCGGTATCAGCCCCAGCATTTT. Its protein product is CASSFVRYQPQHF.